The clone carrying this T cell receptor beta chain was counted ten times or more. Its cognate antigen is unknown. The sample comes from a study of Graves' ophthalmopathy and Graves' hyperthyroidism. General study points: Sensitivity of around 88% and specificity of 70% to 84% were achieved when a 13-signature model separated ophthalmopathy from stable hyperthyroidism.

Symptoms, serum thyroxine and TRAb, thyroid ultrasound, and orbital computed tomography formed the diagnostic basis. V lost 4 bases and J lost 5; bases outside the gene matches: 4. Germline assignment: CDR1 ENHRY and CDR2 SYGVKD. CDR3 length: 14 amino acids. TCR beta CDR3 regions were amplified from RNA transcripts. An opening RT-PCR round employed HTBI primers and preceded a second-round multiplex PCR. TCRdb called the multiplex PCR reads again in MiXCR, with one record for every CDR3 protein. Of around 400,000 distinct CDR3 sequences listed, roughly 21% were seen once; the top ten hold 2.5% to 3.5%.

Sequenced sample: peripheral blood. The sequence was obtained from a woman between 18 and 29 years old with stable Graves' hyperthyroidism. The chain has TRBV10-3 and TRBJ2-2; 7 positions match TRBD1. The CDR3 protein is CAISGTGETGELFF. The CDR3 DNA is TGTGCCATCAGTGGGACAGGAGAAACCGGGGAGCTGTTTTTT.